The present TCR beta chain was sequenced within a study of human T cells and chemical hapten exposure. This clonotype turned up a few times. The time point was: pre-sensitization, week 0. Stated treatment: therapeutic diphenylcyclopropenone sensitization with weekly scalp DPC. After removal of 0 bases from V and 3 bases from J, the junction contained 21 bases not matched to a gene. This CDR3 spans 21 amino acids. In germline, CDR1 is SGHRS, CDR2 YFSETQ. TCRdb called the RACE reads again in MiXCR, with one record for every CDR3 protein. Seen here are approximately 260,000 distinct CDR3 sequences, roughly 7.4% observed once, and the top ten hold 1.2%.

The sequence was collected from a man younger than 35 with alopecia areata. Some clones in this sample may be carry-over from other donors' samples. This material consisted of whole blood, taken in connection with sensitization to the hapten diphenylcyclopropenone (DPC). The chain employs TRBV5-1 and TRBJ2-3, with TRBD1 identical over 8 bases. The CDR3 DNA sequence: TGCGCCAGCAGCTTGGTACCCAATCGAGCCAGGGGGCGCGTTGGAACAGATACGCAGTATTTT. It is translated as CASSLVPNRARGRVGTDTQYF.